Following are 19 T cell receptor beta chains from one sample sequenced in a study of CD8 T cells in ankylosing spondylitis. TCRdb reanalysed the 5' RACE reads using MiXCR and keeps one entry per CDR3 protein. The sample has about 160,000 distinct CDR3 sequences, 15% to 20% seen once. The sample was blood, either unsorted or a sorted T cell fraction (not recorded which). These receptor sequences come from a male donor with ankylosing spondylitis or in good health (not recorded which).

The CDR3 nucleotides read TGTGCTAGTGGCCCCGGGACGGCCGACAATGAGCAGTTCTTC. It translates to CASGPGTADNEQFF. The chain joins TRBV12-5 to TRBJ2-1; D may match TRBD1 or TRBD2 (5 bases each). V lost 6 bases and J lost 5, with 14 bases in between. Germline lookup yields CDR1 LGHNT and CDR2 FRNRAP. The CDR3 loop spans 14 amino acids.

This clonotype was observed a handful of times. The chain combines TRBV5-1 with TRBJ1-4; 7 bases fit TRBD1. Germline V gene sequence: CDR1 SGHRS, CDR2 YFSETQ. The trim removed 2 bases at V and 6 bases at J, leaving 7 bases unmatched. The CDR3 has 15 residues. The CDR3 here is CASSFASGGDEKLFF. CDR3 DNA sequence: TGCGCCAGCAGCTTCGCTTCAGGGGGTGATGAAAAACTGTTTTTT.

The rearrangement links TRBV29-1 to TRBJ1-2; no reliable D call. Per the germline V gene, CDR1 is SQVTM and CDR2 is ANQGSEA. CDR3 length: 14 residues. Trimming removed 3 bases at V and 2 bases at J, with 13 bases between. CDR3 bases: TGCAGCGTTGATAGAATAAGGCAGAACTATGGCTACACCTTC. This encodes CSVDRIRQNYGYTF. The full variable domain, its missing parts supplied by reference TRBV29-1 and TRBJ1-2, is SAVISQKPSRDICQRGTSLTIQCQVDSQVTMMFWYRQQPGQSLTLIATANQGSEATYESGFVIDKFPISRPNLTFSTLTVSNMSPEDSSIYLCSVDRIRQNYGYTFGSGTRLTVV.

This clonotype was seen many times. This chain connects TRBV29-1 to TRBJ2-1, with 10 bases that match TRBD2. V lost 5 bases, J lost 8 bases, and 12 bases stayed unmatched. The germline CDR1 and CDR2 sequences are SQVTM and ANQGSEA. The CDR3 totals 15 residues. The CDR3 protein is CSVPRRLAGVYEQFF. CDR3 bases: TGCAGCGTTCCGAGACGGCTAGCGGGAGTCTATGAGCAGTTCTTC.

This clonotype was detected ten times or more. V is TRBV28 and J is TRBJ2-1, with a possible D match to TRBD1 (5 bases). Germline V gene lookup returns CDR1 MDHEN and CDR2 SYDVKM. The V end was cut by 5 bases, the J end by 10 bases, with 15 bases between. The CDR3 loop spans 13 amino acids. In nucleotides, the CDR3 is TGTGCCAGCAGTCCACCGGACACTTTCGAGCAGTTCTTC. As protein: CASSPPDTFEQFF.

This clonotype was counted many times. The chain joins TRBV20-1 to TRBJ1-2; D is unclear. The germline V gene has CDR1 DFQATT and CDR2 SNEGSKA (reference sequence). Trimming shortened V by 6 bases and J by 7 bases, and 21 bases separated the two germline ends. This CDR3 has 14 amino acids. The CDR3 DNA follows: TGCAGTGCACCAGAGAGGGAGGGCTTTCGTGGCTACACCTTC. Translation gives CSAPEREGFRGYTF.

This clonotype turned up a few times. DNA for the CDR3: TGTGCCAGCAGCGACTCTAAGAGGGGTCGTACGGAAGAGACCCAGTACTTC. It codes for CASSDSKRGRTEETQYF. The chain employs TRBV7-9 and TRBJ2-5; either TRBD1 or TRBD2 may supply D (5 bases each). CDR1 is SEHNR, CDR2 FQNEAQ, per germline (reference sequence). Between the trimmed V and J ends, which lost 5 bases and 3 bases, there was a span of 22 bases. This CDR3 region has 17 residues.

In regard to this clonotype: A junction end diverges from the germline sequence, so it may reflect a read error. The chain is built from TRBV12-3 or TRBV12-4 and TRBJ2-2; maybe TRBD2 (6 bases). This CDR3 comprises 12 residues. The CDR3 loop is CASSPAFGGLFF. CDR3 DNA sequence: TGTGCCAGCAGCCCGGCCTTCGGGGGGCTGTTTTTT.

This clonotype was observed a handful of times. The rearrangement uses TRBV28 and TRBJ1-5, with D perhaps TRBD1 (5 bases). The CDR3 covers 12 residues. The germline V gene has CDR1 MDHEN and CDR2 SYDVKM. V lost 4 bases and J lost 6, with 7 bases in between. CDR3 in DNA: TGTGCCAGCAGTTCGAGGGGTCAGCCCCAGCATTTT. It codes for CASSSRGQPQHF.

This clonotype was seen more than once but under ten times. A junction end diverges from the germline sequence, so it may reflect a read error. This chain uses TRBV12-3 or TRBV12-4 with TRBJ2-4; TRBD2 agrees at 14 bases. This CDR3 has 12 amino acids. The CDR3 DNA is TGTGCCAGCAGTGGGACTAGCGGGAGCAAAGGGTTC. Translated: CASSGTSGSKGF.

This clonotype turned up a few times. V is TRBV5-5 and J is TRBJ1-1; a possible D gene is TRBD1 (6 bases). This CDR3 has 17 residues. In germline, CDR1 is SGHKS, CDR2 YYEKEE (reference sequence). Trimming took off 4 bases at V and 1 base at J, with 20 bases between the two ends. The CDR3, as DNA: TGTGCCAGCAGCATGGGACACCCTCAACTTGGGAACACTGAAGCTTTCTTT. Translating it yields CASSMGHPQLGNTEAFF.

In its sample, this clonotype was seen many times. The genes are TRBV5-6 and TRBJ2-1, with 7 nucleotides matching TRBD1. The CDR3 consists of 15 residues. The V segment lost 4 bases and the J segment 3 bases; nucleotides outside the gene matches: 7. Germline V gene sequence: CDR1 SGHDT, CDR2 YYEEEE. This CDR3 reads CASSPQTGIYNEQFF. In nucleotides, the CDR3 is TGTGCCAGCAGCCCCCAGACAGGGATCTACAATGAGCAGTTCTTC.

This clonotype was picked up a small number of times. The chain couples TRBV12-5 to TRBJ2-1, with D tentatively TRBD1 (5 bases). Between the trimmed V and J ends, which lost 9 bases and 0 bases, there was a span of 18 bases. This CDR3 is 16 amino acids long. Germline-derived CDR1 and CDR2 are LGHNT and FRNRAP. This CDR3 reads CARDMVRTSSYNEQFF. CDR3 in DNA: TGTGCTAGAGATATGGTACGGACAAGCTCCTACAATGAGCAGTTCTTC.

This clonotype was observed many times. V gene TRBV5-1 combines with J gene TRBJ1-2, with 7 nucleotides matching TRBD1. Germline values: CDR1 SGHRS, CDR2 YFSETQ. CDR3 length equals 14 residues. V was pared by 4 bases and J by 5 bases, with 8 bases of the junction left unmatched. CDR3 in DNA: TGCGCCAGCAGCCTGGGGACAGAGAAATATGGCTACACCTTC. This sequence encodes CASSLGTEKYGYTF. The variable domain in full, completed from reference TRBV5-1 and TRBJ1-2, reads KAGVTQTPRYLIKTRGQQVTLSCSPISGHRSVSWYQQTPGQGLQFLFEYFSETQRNKGNFPGRFSGRQFSNSRSEMNVSTLELGDSALYLCASSLGTEKYGYTFGSGTRLTVV.

This clonotype was seen many times. The chain uses TRBV12-3 or TRBV12-4 and TRBJ1-1; no clear D gene. Trimming stripped 2 bases from V and 11 bases from J, with 9 bases between. The length of the CDR3 is 11 residues. CDR3 coding DNA: TGTGCCAGCAGTTTATGGGGTGACGCTTTCTTT. Translated: CASSLWGDAFF.

This sequence joins TRBV28 and TRBJ2-3, with D unresolved. V lost 9 bases to trimming and J lost 1 base, with 14 bases between them. The CDR3 extends over 14 amino acids. The germline V gene encodes CDR1 MDHEN and CDR2 SYDVKM. CDR3 in amino acids: CASIFSTGTDTQYF. CDR3 nucleotides: TGTGCCAGTATCTTCTCTACCGGCACAGATACGCAGTATTTT. Complete variable domain (other parts from reference TRBV28 and TRBJ2-3): DVKVTQSSRYLVKRTGEKVFLECVQDMDHENMFWYRQDPGLGLRLIYFSYDVKMKEKGDIPEGYSVSREKKERFSLILESASTNQTSMYLCASIFSTGTDTQYFGPGTRLTVL.

This clonotype was picked up a small number of times. This sequence joins TRBV9 and TRBJ2-7, with D unclear. The length of the CDR3 is 14 residues. V lost 0 bases and J lost 2, with 9 bases in between. Per the germline V gene, CDR1 is SGDLS and CDR2 is YYNGEE. This CDR3 reads CASSVGPSTYEQYF. The DNA of the CDR3 is TGTGCCAGCAGCGTAGGTCCCAGCACCTACGAGCAGTACTTC.

This clonotype was observed a handful of times. The chain couples TRBV20-1 to TRBJ1-4; D is undetermined. Germline CDR1 reads DFQATT; CDR2 reads SNEGSKA (reference sequence). Trimming stripped 1 base from V and 3 bases from J, with 3 bases between. CDR3 length: 12 amino acids. CDR3 bases: TGCAGTGCTAGAGTGGCTAATGAAAAACTGTTTTTT. Amino acid sequence: CSARVANEKLFF.

This clonotype is medium-sized (0.01 to 0.1%) in the sample. The chain is built from TRBV20-1 and TRBJ2-7; 12 bases match TRBD2. Germline CDR1 DFQATT, CDR2 SNEGSKA (reference sequence). The CDR3 length is 15 residues. J was trimmed by 6 bases and V by 0 bases; bases with no gene match: 6. Here the CDR3 DNA reads TGCAGTGCTAGAGACCGACTAGCGGGAGTGGGCGAGCAGTACTTC. Its protein is CSARDRLAGVGEQYF.